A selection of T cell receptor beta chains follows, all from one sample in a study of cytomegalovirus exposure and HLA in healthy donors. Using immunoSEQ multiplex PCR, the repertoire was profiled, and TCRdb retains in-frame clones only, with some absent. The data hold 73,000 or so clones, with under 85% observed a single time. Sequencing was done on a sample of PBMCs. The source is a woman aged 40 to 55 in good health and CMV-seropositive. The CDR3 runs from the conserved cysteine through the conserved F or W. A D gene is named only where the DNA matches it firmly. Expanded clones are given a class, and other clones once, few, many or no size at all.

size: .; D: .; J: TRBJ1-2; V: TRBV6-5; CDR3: CASSYGAMGHYGYTF; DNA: TGTGCCAGCAGTTACGGTGCCATGGGGCACTATGGCTACACCTTC
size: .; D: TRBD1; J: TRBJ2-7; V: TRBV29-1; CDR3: CSVELGETGETYEQYF; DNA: TGCAGCGTTGAATTGGGTGAGACAGGGGAGACCTACGAGCAGTACTTC
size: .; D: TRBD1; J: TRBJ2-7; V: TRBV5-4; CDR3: CASSLTGTGNYEQYF; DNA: TGTGCCAGCAGCTTGACCGGGACAGGGAACTACGAGCAGTACTTC
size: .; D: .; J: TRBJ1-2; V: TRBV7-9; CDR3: CASSLGGTYGYTF; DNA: TGTGCCAGCAGCTTGGGGGGGACCTATGGCTACACCTTC
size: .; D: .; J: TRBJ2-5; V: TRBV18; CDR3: CASSPRSGIQETQYF; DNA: TGTGCCAGCTCACCGCGTAGCGGAATCCAAGAGACCCAGTACTTC
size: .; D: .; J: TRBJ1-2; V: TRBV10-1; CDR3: CASSRRPRGYTF; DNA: TGCGCCAGCAGCAGGAGGCCGAGGGGCTACACCTTC
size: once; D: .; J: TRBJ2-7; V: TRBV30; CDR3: CAWSSSPRGKYF; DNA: TGTGCCTGGAGTTCCTCCCCACGAGGAAAGTACTTC
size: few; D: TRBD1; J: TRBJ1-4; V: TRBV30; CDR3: CAWSPWRIDREEKEKLFF; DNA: TGTGCCTGGAGTCCCTGGCGGATTGACAGGGAGGAAAAGGAAAAACTGTTTTTT
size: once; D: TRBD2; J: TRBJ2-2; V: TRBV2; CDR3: CASSERSGSWTGELFF; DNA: TGTGCCAGCAGTGAACGGAGCGGGAGTTGGACCGGGGAGCTGTTTTTT
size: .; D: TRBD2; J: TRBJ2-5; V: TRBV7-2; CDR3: CASSLEGGGTQYF; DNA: TGTGCCAGCAGCTTAGAAGGCGGGGGGACCCAGTACTTC
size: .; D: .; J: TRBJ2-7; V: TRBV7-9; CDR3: CASSSHLATYEQYF; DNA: TGTGCCAGCAGTTCCCACTTAGCCACCTACGAGCAGTACTTC
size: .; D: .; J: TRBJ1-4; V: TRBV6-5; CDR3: CASSYSSGGKLFF; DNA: TGTGCCAGCAGTTACTCGTCCGGAGGAAAACTGTTTTTT
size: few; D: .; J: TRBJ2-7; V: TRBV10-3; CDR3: CAISEQQGSYEQYF; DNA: TGTGCCATCAGTGAGCAACAGGGCTCCTACGAGCAGTACTTC
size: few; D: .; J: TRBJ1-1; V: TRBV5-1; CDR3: CASSLYGDTEAFF; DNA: TGCGCCAGCAGCTTGTACGGGGACACTGAAGCTTTCTTT
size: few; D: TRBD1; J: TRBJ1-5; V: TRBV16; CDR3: CASSPGQGVNQPQHF; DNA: TGTGCCAGCAGCCCGGGACAGGGGGTCAATCAGCCCCAGCATTTT
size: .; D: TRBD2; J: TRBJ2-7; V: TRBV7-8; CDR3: CASTQGASGGPFSYEQYF; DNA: TGTGCCAGCACCCAAGGGGCTAGCGGGGGGCCCTTCTCCTACGAGCAGTACTTC
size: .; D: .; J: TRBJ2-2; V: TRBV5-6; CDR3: CASSLVLGDYTGELFF; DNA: TGTGCCAGCAGCTTGGTGTTGGGGGACTACACCGGGGAGCTGTTTTTT
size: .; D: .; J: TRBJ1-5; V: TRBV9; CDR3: CASSFTGAQPQHF; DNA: TGTGCCAGCAGCTTCACGGGAGCCCAGCCCCAGCATTTT
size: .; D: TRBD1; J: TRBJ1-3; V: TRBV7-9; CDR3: CASSFEWTGSGNTIYF; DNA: TGTGCCAGCAGCTTCGAGTGGACAGGCTCTGGAAACACCATATATTTT
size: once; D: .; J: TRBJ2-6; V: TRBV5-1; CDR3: CASSLRGSGANVLTF; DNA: TGCGCCAGCAGCTTACGGGGCTCTGGGGCCAACGTCCTGACTTTC
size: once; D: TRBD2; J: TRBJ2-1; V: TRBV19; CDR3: CASTASGSYNEQFF; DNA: TGTGCCAGTACTGCTAGCGGGAGCTACAATGAGCAGTTCTTC
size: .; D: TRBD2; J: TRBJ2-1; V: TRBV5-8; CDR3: CASTRRAGVYNEQFF; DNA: TGTGCCAGCACCCGCAGGGCGGGAGTCTACAATGAGCAGTTCTTC
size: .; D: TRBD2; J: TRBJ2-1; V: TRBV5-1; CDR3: CASSSGDLSGSLGEQFF; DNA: TGCGCCAGCAGCTCGGGCGATCTTAGCGGGAGTTTAGGTGAGCAGTTCTTC
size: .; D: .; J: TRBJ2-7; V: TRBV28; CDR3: CAIGGGRVEQYF; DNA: TGTGCCATTGGGGGGGGGCGCGTCGAGCAGTACTTC
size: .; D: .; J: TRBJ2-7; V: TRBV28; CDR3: CASSLFETQISYEQYF; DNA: TGTGCCAGCAGTTTATTCGAGACACAAATCTCCTACGAGCAGTACTTC
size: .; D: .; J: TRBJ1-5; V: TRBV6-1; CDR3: CASSAPSDIYQPQHF; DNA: TGTGCCAGCAGTGCTCCCTCCGACATATATCAGCCCCAGCATTTT
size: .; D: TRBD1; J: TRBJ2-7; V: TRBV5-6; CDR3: CASSLDRVAYEQYF; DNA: TGTGCCAGCAGCCTGGACAGGGTAGCTTACGAGCAGTACTTC
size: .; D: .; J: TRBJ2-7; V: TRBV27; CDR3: CASSNSGSTYEQYF; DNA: TGTGCCAGCAGTAATAGCGGCAGCACTTACGAGCAGTACTTC
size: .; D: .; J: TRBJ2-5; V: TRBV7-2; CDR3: CASSLGRETQYF; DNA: TGTGCCAGCAGCTTAGGCCGGGAGACCCAGTACTTC
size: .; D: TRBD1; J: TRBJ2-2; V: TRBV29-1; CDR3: CSGRGLDTGELFF; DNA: TGCAGCGGAAGGGGGCTCGACACCGGGGAGCTGTTTTTT
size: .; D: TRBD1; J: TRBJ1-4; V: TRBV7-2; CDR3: CASSRGQPNEKLFF; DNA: TGTGCCAGCAGCAGGGGACAGCCAAATGAAAAACTGTTTTTT
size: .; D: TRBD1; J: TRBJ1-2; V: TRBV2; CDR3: CASSSTGASGYTF; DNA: TGTGCCAGCAGTTCGACAGGGGCCAGTGGCTACACCTTC
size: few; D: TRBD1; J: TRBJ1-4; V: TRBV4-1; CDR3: CASSKGDSQYEKLFF; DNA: TGCGCCAGCAGTAAAGGGGACAGCCAGTATGAAAAACTGTTTTTT
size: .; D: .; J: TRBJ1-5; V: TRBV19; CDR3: CASSGLGQHYTNNQPQHF; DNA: TGTGCCAGTAGTGGCCTCGGACAGCACTACACGAACAATCAGCCCCAGCATTTT
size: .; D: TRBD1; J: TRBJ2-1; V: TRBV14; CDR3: CASSSLGGGEQFF; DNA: TGTGCCAGCAGCTCACTAGGGGGCGGGGAGCAGTTCTTC
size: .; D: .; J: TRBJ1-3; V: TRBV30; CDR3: CAWSISDTIYF; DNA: TGTGCCTGGAGTATATCAGACACCATATATTTT
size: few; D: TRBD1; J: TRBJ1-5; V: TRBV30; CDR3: CAWSRSDRGLSNQPQHF; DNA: TGTGCCTGGAGTAGGTCGGACAGGGGCCTTAGCAATCAGCCCCAGCATTTT
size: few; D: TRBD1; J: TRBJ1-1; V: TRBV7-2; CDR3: CASSAGTGSLGGTEAFF; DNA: TGTGCCAGCAGCGCCGGGACAGGGAGTTTGGGAGGCACTGAAGCTTTCTTT
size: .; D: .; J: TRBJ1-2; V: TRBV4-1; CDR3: CASSAHPRDTYGYTF; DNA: TGCGCCAGCAGCGCCCACCCCAGGGACACCTATGGCTACACCTTC
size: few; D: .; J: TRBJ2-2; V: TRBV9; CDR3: CASSSSTGELFF; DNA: TGTGCCAGCAGCTCCTCGACCGGGGAGCTGTTTTTT
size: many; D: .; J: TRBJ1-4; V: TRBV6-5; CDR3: CASSYRAAGEKLFF; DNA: TGTGCCAGCAGTTACAGGGCCGCGGGTGAAAAACTGTTTTTT
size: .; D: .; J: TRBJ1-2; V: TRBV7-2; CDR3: CASDRASETPARHNYGYTF; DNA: TGTGCCAGCGACCGCGCAAGTGAGACTCCCGCCCGGCATAACTATGGCTACACCTTC
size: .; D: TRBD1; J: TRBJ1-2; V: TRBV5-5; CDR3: CASSSGQGRALYYGYTF; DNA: TGTGCCAGCAGCTCCGGACAGGGCAGAGCCTTATACTATGGCTACACCTTC
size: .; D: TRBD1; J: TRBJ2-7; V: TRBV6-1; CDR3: CATTYRDSYEQYF; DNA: TGTGCCACCACTTACCGGGACAGTTACGAGCAGTACTTC
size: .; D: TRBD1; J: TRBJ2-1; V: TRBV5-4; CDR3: CASSPRQGSSYNEQFF; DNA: TGTGCCAGCAGCCCGCGACAGGGGAGCTCCTACAATGAGCAGTTCTTC
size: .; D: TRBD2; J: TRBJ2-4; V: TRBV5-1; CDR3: CASSLGGFAGVGIQYF; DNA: TGCGCCAGCAGCTTGGGAGGGTTCGCGGGGGTAGGCATTCAGTACTTC
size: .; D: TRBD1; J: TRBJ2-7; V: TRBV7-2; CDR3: CASSPGRGRGGYEQYF; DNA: TGTGCCAGCAGCCCGGGCAGGGGGCGGGGTGGCTACGAGCAGTACTTC
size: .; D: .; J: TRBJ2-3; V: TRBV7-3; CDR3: CASSAGTAGTDTQYF; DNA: TGTGCCAGCAGCGCGGGGACGGCAGGCACAGATACGCAGTATTTT
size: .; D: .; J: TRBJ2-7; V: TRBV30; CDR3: CAWSDSGLPYEQYF; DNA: TGTGCCTGGAGTGATTCAGGGCTACCCTACGAGCAGTACTTC
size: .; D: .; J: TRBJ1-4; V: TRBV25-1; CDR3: CASSESWGGRDNEKLFF; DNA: TGTGCCAGCAGTGAATCTTGGGGGGGCCGAGATAATGAAAAACTGTTTTTT
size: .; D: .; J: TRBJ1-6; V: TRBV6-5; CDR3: CASRRLGGNSPLHF; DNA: TGTGCCAGCAGACGGTTAGGAGGTAATTCACCCCTCCACTTT
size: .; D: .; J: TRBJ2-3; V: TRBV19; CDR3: CASSRTSLSTDTQYF; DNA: TGTGCCAGTAGCAGGACTTCCCTAAGCACAGATACGCAGTATTTT
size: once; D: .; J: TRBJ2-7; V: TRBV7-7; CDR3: CASSLTGIDEQYF; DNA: TGTGCTAGCAGCTTGACAGGAATAGACGAGCAGTACTTC